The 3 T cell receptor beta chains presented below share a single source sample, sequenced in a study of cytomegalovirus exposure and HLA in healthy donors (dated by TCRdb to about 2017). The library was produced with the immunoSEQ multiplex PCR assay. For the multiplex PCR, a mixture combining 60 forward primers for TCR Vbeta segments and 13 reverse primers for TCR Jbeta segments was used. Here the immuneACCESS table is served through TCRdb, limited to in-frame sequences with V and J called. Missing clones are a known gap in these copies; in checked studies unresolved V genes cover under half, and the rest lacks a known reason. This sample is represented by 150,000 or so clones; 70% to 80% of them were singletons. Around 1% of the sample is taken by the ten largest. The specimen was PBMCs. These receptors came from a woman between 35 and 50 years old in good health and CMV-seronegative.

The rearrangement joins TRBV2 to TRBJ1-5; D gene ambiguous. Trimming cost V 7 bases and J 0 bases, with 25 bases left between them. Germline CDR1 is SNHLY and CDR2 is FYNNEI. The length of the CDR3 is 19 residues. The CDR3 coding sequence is TGTGCCAGCACCTCAATAATACACCTTAACCCTTATAGCAATCAGCCCCAGCATTTT. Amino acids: CASTSIIHLNPYSNQPQHF.

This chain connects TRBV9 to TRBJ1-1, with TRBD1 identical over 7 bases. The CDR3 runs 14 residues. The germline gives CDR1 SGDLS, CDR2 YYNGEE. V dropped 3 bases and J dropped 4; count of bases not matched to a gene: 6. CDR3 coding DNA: TGTGCCAGCAGCGCTCAGGGGGATGGCACTGAAGCTTTCTTT. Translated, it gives CASSAQGDGTEAFF.

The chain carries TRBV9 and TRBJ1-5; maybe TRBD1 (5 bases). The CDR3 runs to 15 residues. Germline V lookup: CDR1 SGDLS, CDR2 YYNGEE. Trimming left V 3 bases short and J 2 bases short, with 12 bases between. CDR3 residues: CASSASGGGNQPQHF. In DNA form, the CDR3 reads TGTGCCAGCAGCGCCAGCGGGGGTGGCAATCAGCCCCAGCATTTT. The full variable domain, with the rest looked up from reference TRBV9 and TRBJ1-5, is DSGVTQTPKHLITATGQRVTLRCSPRSGDLSVYWYQQSLDQGLQFLIQYYNGEERAKGNILERFSAQQFPDLHSELNLSSLELGDSALYFCASSASGGGNQPQHFGDGTRLSIL.